This record looks at one TCR beta chain sequence and its context. What it binds is not known. Treatment denoted: roughly 18 received Ad26.COV2.S at low or high dose, single or two shots; 5 received placebo; per-sample allocation not given. Sample collection was performed on day 63 after the first vaccine or placebo injection. In the vaccine, an Ad26 vector expressed the SARS-CoV-2 spike of the Wuhan strain. These data are taken from a study of Ad26.COV2.S vaccination and SARS-CoV-2 variants. Study context: Ad26.COV2.S was injected intramuscularly once or twice, 56 days apart.

Germline V gives CDR1 KGHSH, CDR2 LQKENI. This CDR3 comprises 13 residues. V was clipped by 2 bases and J by 2 bases, with 4 bases between them. Broader study findings: It was vaccine recipients, not placebo recipients, who had the higher spike-specific TCR breadth.

Libraries were prepared by immunoSEQ multiplex PCR; TCRdb keeps only in-frame clonotypes and omits some of them. The sample yields approximately 300,000 clones, roughly 86% seen once. This sequence originates from a person aged 18 to 59 who received the Ad26.COV2.S COVID-19 vaccine or a placebo. Here the sequenced sample was peripheral blood, taken in a trial of Ad26.COV2.S vaccine versus placebo. The chain is built from TRBV18 and TRBJ1-5; D ambiguous. The CDR3 bases are TGTGCCAGCTCACCAAGGGGCAATCAGCCCCAGCATTTT. As protein: CASSPRGNQPQHF.